This T cell receptor (beta chain) was identified during a study of T cells in Graves' hyperthyroidism and ophthalmopathy. Study results and caveats: Expanded thyroid clonotypes (above 0.001) were mostly also found in blood. Progression to ophthalmopathy was predicted a median of about six months early.

Amplified TCR beta CDR3 regions derived from RNA transcripts. Researchers ran a first-round RT-PCR on the TCR CDR3 using the HTBI primer set. TCRdb re-analysed the multiplex PCR reads in MiXCR, keeping a single row per CDR3 protein. The sample yields 450,000 to 650,000 distinct CDR3 sequences, about a sixth seen once. Ophthalmopathy cases met thresholds of Clinical Activity Score at least 3, NOSPECS grade at least 4 and duration under 3 months. Diagnoses were made from clinical symptoms, serum measures (thyroxine and TRAb), thyroid ultrasound and orbital computed tomography. The CDR3 covers 12 residues. V gave up 5 bases and J gave up 4 bases, with 10 bases separating them. Germline V CDR1 and CDR2: DFQATT, SNEGSKA (reference sequence). The table lists this clonotype with a few counts. The antigen remains unidentified.

The sequencing input was blood. J is TRBJ2-3 and V is TRBV20-1; D may be TRBD2 (5 bases). The TCR comes from a woman in her late teens or twenties with Graves' ophthalmopathy. The CDR3 bases are TGCAGTGCTCGAGGGATGCCAGATACGCAGTATTTT. It codes for CSARGMPDTQYF.